This is a list of T cell receptor beta chains from one sample in a study of CD8 T cells in ankylosing spondylitis. TCRdb analysed the 5' RACE reads with MiXCR anew, one entry per CDR3 protein. The sample contains some 240,000 distinct CDR3 sequences, 7.3% of which appear only once. Sequenced sample: blood, either unsorted or a sorted T cell fraction (not recorded which). The source of these receptors is a male donor with ankylosing spondylitis. Both conserved end residues are part of each CDR3.

j_call | v_call | cdr3_aa
TRBJ2-3 | TRBV28 | CASSLDPPGSEGWADTQYF
TRBJ1-2 | TRBV7-9 | CASSLSGASWGYTF
TRBJ1-2 | TRBV4-3 | CASSQVRGSNYGYTF
TRBJ2-4 | TRBV27 | CASSPAWRAKNIQYF
TRBJ2-1 | TRBV20-1 | CCARDLEREGPLDEQFF
TRBJ2-7 | TRBV20-1 | CSARDLDQSAHEQYF
TRBJ1-1 | TRBV20-1 | CSANGPGALMNTEAFF
TRBJ1-1 | TRBV6-5 | CASSYNGNLNTEAFF
TRBJ2-5 | TRBV4-1 | CASSQDPSGRWGETQYF
TRBJ2-7 | TRBV7-9 | CASSYPGQGYEQYF
TRBJ2-7 | TRBV7-2 | CASSSQGSSYEQYF
TRBJ2-3 | TRBV4-3 | CASSQLAGVADTQYF
TRBJ2-1 | TRBV30 | CAWSLSPSLAGDPYNEQFF
TRBJ1-5 | TRBV28 | CASRAAGRNQPQHF
TRBJ1-2 | TRBV2 | CASGGGASYGYTF
TRBJ2-5 | TRBV9 | CASSWEGETQYF
TRBJ2-5 | TRBV11-2 | CASSFWGSQETQYF
TRBJ2-5 | TRBV6-1 | CASSESGGLETQYF
TRBJ2-3 | TRBV27 | CASSLSGEPAEVTDTQYF
TRBJ1-1 | TRBV4-2 | CASSRTGVTEAFF
TRBJ2-7 | TRBV10-3 | CAISETVTASYEQYF
TRBJ2-3 | TRBV4-1 | CASSQGGYYTDTQYF